This T cell receptor beta chain was identified during a study of blood T cell repertoires in COVID-19 (TCRdb year 2020). About the full investigation: Collaborator samples came from the United States, Italy and Spain and covered acute and convalescent phases of COVID-19. The samples were drawn from two sources: the first 160 participants of the ongoing ImmuneRACE study, and 1,000 to 1,500 subjects contributed by 6 global collaborators. A de-identified subject ID, COVID-19 status, age in years and sex were almost always included in the sample metadata. The repertoires were released in a freely available public database meant as a resource for research on the immune response to SARS-CoV-2. Deeply sampled blood TCRbeta repertoires from subjects exposed to, actively infected with, or recovered from COVID-19 were included in the dataset. Where available, HLA class I and class II types were taken from metadata supplied by the sample provider and were not determined by assay-based typing. The material from the prospective study consisted of cDNA or gDNA derived from T cells, B-cell-depleted T cells, or PBMCs. Points the paper makes about the study in general: The amount of clinical and demographic metadata varied by source and participant and was provided uncurated.

TCRbeta CDR3 regions were amplified from genomic DNA by means of the immunoSEQ Assay, a bias-controlled multiplex PCR. Per the authors' processing: The number of nucleated cells in each sample was estimated by amplification of reference gene primers within the assay. To quantify the absolute abundance of each unique TCRbeta CDR3 rearrangement, sequence reads were collapsed and filtered. For each sample, productive Simpson clonality was calculated as the square root of Simpson's diversity index across productive rearrangements. TCRdb took over this immuneACCESS table, retaining in-frame rearrangements with V and J assigned. Such tables are incomplete; in checked studies, under half of the missing clones stem from an unresolved V gene, and the remainder is unexplained. The DNA was the basis for D and trimming; V, J and clone size are from that table. Counted in this sample were over 200,000 clones; over 75% of them appeared once. In total, the top ten clones hold roughly 8.7% of the sample.

Enrolling through a virtual design, the prospective study's participants ranged in age from roughly 18 to 95 years and lived across about two dozen United States geographic areas. In the prospective study, participants were assigned to cohorts based on the clinical history participants reported in a screening survey and a study questionnaire. ImmuneRACE Cohort 3 recovered participants were defined by two consecutive negative NP/OP PCR tests, healthcare professional clearance, or symptom resolution. Each participant in the prospective study had whole blood, serum and a nasopharyngeal or oropharyngeal swab collected by mobile phlebotomists. Prospective study participants could optionally give additional blood draws and questionnaires over an approximately 2-month period. Blood samples from the prospective study were shipped frozen or at room temperature prior to DNA extraction. CDR1 and CDR2, looked up from the germline V gene, are SQVTM and ANQGSEA. From cysteine to phenylalanine, the CDR3 is 14 amino acids long. The kept DNA is CDR3 alone, 42 bases in frame from the first base. V has 5 bases trimmed and J has 6 bases trimmed; junction bases matching no gene number 10.

As regards this clone: Its target antigen remains unknown. No per-base quality is available; no much larger clone lies one base away.

The sample comprised PBMCs or T cells enriched from blood (not recorded which). The source is a man aged 40-50 years who had recovered from COVID-19. The sequence links TRBV29-1 to TRBJ1-2; TRBD1 matches 9 bases in the middle. CDR3 region: CSVTGGWDIDGYTF. The nucleotide sequence reads as follows: TGCAGCGTTACAGGGGGCTGGGATATCGATGGCTACACCTTC. The CDR3 plus the reference TRBV29-1 and TRBJ1-2 genes for the other parts give the full variable domain: SAVISQKPSRDICQRGTSLTIQCQVDSQVTMMFWYRQQPGQSLTLIATANQGSEATYESGFVIDKFPISRPNLTFSTLTVSNMSPEDSSIYLCSVTGGWDIDGYTFGSGTRLTVV.